The T cell receptor beta chain described here comes from a study of identical twins (dated by TCRdb to 2016 to 2018). Background on the whole study: To test whether fetal clonotypes persist, the study used deep sequencing on TCR alpha and beta repertoires from monozygotic twins, unrelated adults of various ages, and cord blood. To rule out contamination, replicate twin experiments were performed at different times with different library preparation protocols.

Every donor in the study was a healthy Caucasian. The study also sequenced three unrelated non-twin adults: a male aged 18 to 29, a male aged 50 to 59 and a female aged 50 to 59. Miltenyi CD45RO+ enrichment and human naive T-cell isolation kits were used to isolate memory (CD45RO+) and naive T cells from PBMC. General study outcomes and caveats: Fewer insertions were carried by abundant cord blood beta clonotypes; a weaker similar trend was observed in young adult naive repertoires, while no such trend was observed in memory repertoires. Invariant T cells such as MAIT and iNKT could partly confound zero-insertion analyses, although diverse VJ usage argued against such confounding for most clonotypes. Compared with coincidental sharing between unrelated individuals, an excess of low generation-probability sequences was observed among out-of-frame TCR alpha sequences shared between twins. Conclusions relied on cross-sectional statistical analysis, since the same donors could not be followed over many years. Recombination models systematically underestimated out-of-frame TCR alpha sharing in monozygotic twins but agreed with sharing between unrelated individuals. A weaker excess of twin sharing was found in beta out-of-frame sequences because the signal-to-noise ratio was lowered by fewer shared sequences.

On this clonotype itself: Its antigen is still unknown. No quality values exist for individual bases; no much larger clone is one base distant.

The library relied on 5' RACE. TCRdb shows the sequencer as Illumina HiSeq 2000. Template switching introduced a universal primer binding site; the final cDNA contained a unique molecular identifier, enabling accurate counting of TCR cDNA molecules. Specific primers in the conserved constant-segment region were used to synthesize first-strand cDNA for TCR alpha and beta chains. Each cDNA library was double barcoded, with a SMART-Mk sample barcode plus Illumina barcodes, to control for contamination. TruSeq adapter sequences and Illumina sample barcodes were added in two successive PCR steps. The Illumina HiSeq platform was used with custom primers to sequence TCR alpha and beta cDNA libraries. The published analysis was carried out like this. Raw reads were processed with MiGEC to extract unique molecular identifiers, and MiXCR was used to determine CDR3 positions. Recombination models were inferred per individual with the repgenHMM and IGoR tools using an EM algorithm. The tcR package in R was used for shared clonotype analysis, with sharing normalized by the product of cloneset sizes. Out-of-frame nonproductive sequences were analyzed to study raw recombination free of thymic and clonal selection effects. TCRdb cleaned the public reads at Q25 with fastp, built clones with MiXCR and kept in-frame beta chains. Rows matching on CDR3 protein sequence are summarized as one entry with the most common DNA and genes. The V and J calls and clone size are TCRdb's, not the authors'. This sample holds 400,000 to 500,000 distinct CDR3 sequences; about a fifth were observed only once. Less than 15% of the sample rests with the top ten.

The CDR3 sequence holds 15 residues, the cysteine and phenylalanine included. CDR3 DNA is the only sequence kept; it has 45 bases, read in frame from the first base. The V end loses 5 bases and the J end loses 0 bases, and a stretch of 10 bases separates them. From a lookup of the germline V gene, CDR1 and CDR2 are MGHDK and SYGVNS. The sequencing sample was made of naive T cells sorted from blood. Reading the label with the study, this specimen's cell subset or site is: cells isolated with a human naive T-cell isolation kit. This receptor was identified in a man aged 45-65 years in good health. The rearranged segments are TRBV25-1 and TRBJ2-2; TRBD1 is possibly the D segment (5 matching bases). The encoded CDR3 is CASSRWTPNTGELFF. At the DNA level, the sequence is TGTGCCAGCAGTCGGTGGACACCGAACACCGGGGAGCTGTTTTTT.